The present TCR beta chain was sequenced within a study of blood T cell repertoires in COVID-19. Turning to the study itself: PBMCs, B-cell-depleted T cells, or T cells provided the cDNA or gDNA that made up the material.

Germline CDR1 reads GTSNPN; CDR2 reads SVGIG (reference sequence). The CDR3 extends over 14 amino acids. V was shortened by 3 bases and J by 2 bases, with 10 bases between the two germline ends. Under the authors' procedure: Quantification of nucleated cells was approximated via reference gene primer amplification. The assay was immunoSEQ multiplex PCR, and TCRdb's table has in-frame clones only and misses some. V, J and clone size are taken as reported in that table, and D and trimming were inferred from the DNA itself. The table has 130,000 to 150,000 clones, 65% to 90% seen once; the top ten hold more than 8.5%.

This receptor was identified in a man in his 60s with active or convalescent COVID-19. The chain links TRBV30 to TRBJ1-4; perhaps TRBD1 as D (5 bases). Material: peripheral blood. The CDR3 loop reads CAWSSGSTNEKLFF. CDR3 in DNA: TGTGCCTGGAGCTCAGGGTCTACTAATGAAAAACTGTTTTTT.